Shown below are 27 T cell receptor beta chains from a single sample sequenced in a study of cytomegalovirus exposure and HLA in healthy donors. Vbeta (60) and Jbeta (13) primers were used in the PCR. Sequencing used immunoSEQ multiplex PCR; TCRdb keeps in-frame clones, though not all of them. Of more than 95,000 clones in the sample, 64% were seen once. Sequences were obtained from PBMCs. The receptors shown here come from a man between 60 and 75 years old in good health and CMV-seronegative.

This chain uses TRBV30 with TRBJ1-2; no clear D. The CDR3 consists of 15 residues. The V gene's germline CDR1 is GTSNPN and CDR2 SVGIG (reference sequence). Trimming took off 0 bases at V and 5 bases at J, with 16 bases between the two ends. The CDR3, as DNA: TGTGCCTGGAGTGTAGCTCACGGAGGTGGATATGGCTACACCTTC. Translating gives CAWSVAHGGGYGYTF.

The rearrangement links TRBV7-2 to TRBJ1-2; 11 bases are shared with TRBD1. Trimming removed 6 bases from V and 0 bases from J; junction bases left unmatched: 12. Germline CDR1 SGHTA, CDR2 FQGNSA. This CDR3 comprises 18 residues. Here the CDR3 DNA reads TGTGCCAGCAGTGCCCGGACAGGGGGCTTTACTGCTAACTATGGCTACACCTTC. Amino acid sequence: CASSARTGGFTANYGYTF.

The rearrangement links TRBV5-1 to TRBJ2-1; the match to TRBD2 covers 8 bases. V lost 0 bases, J lost 2 bases, and 4 bases stayed unmatched. Germline V gene data show CDR1 as SGHRS and CDR2 as YFSETQ. The CDR3 has 16 amino acids. CDR3 residues: CASSLDQRGPYNEQFF. As DNA, the CDR3 is TGCGCCAGCAGCTTGGATCAGCGGGGGCCCTACAATGAGCAGTTCTTC.

The chain links TRBV5-8 to TRBJ1-1, with D uncertain. CDR3 size: 12 residues. V lost 5 bases to trimming and J lost 1 base, with 6 bases between them. The germline V gene has CDR1 SGHTS and CDR2 YDEGEE. Written as DNA, the CDR3 is TGTGCCAGCAGGAGGTCGAACACTGAAGCTTTCTTT. Amino acids: CASRRSNTEAFF.

The V gene is TRBV25-1, the J gene TRBJ1-2, with a possible D match to TRBD1 (6 bases). The germline V and J ends were trimmed by 2 bases and 3 bases, with 16 bases remaining between them. The CDR3 consists of 16 residues. The germline V gene encodes CDR1 MGHDK and CDR2 SYGVNS. CDR3 in DNA: TGTGCCAGCAGTGAAATCGGACAGAGCGCTTACTATGGCTACACCTTC. Translated: CASSEIGQSAYYGYTF.

The chain joins TRBV19 to TRBJ2-2, with 9 bases lining up with TRBD1. Germline CDR1 and CDR2: LNHDA and SQIVND (reference sequence). The CDR3 spans 15 residues. V trimming: 6 bases; J trimming: 5 bases; junction bases outside the gene matches: 7. The CDR3 bases are TGTGCCAGTAGCGGGACAGGGAGTATAACCGGGGAGCTGTTTTTT. As protein: CASSGTGSITGELFF.

This clone showed up just a few times. This chain connects TRBV5-1 to TRBJ2-6, with 12 bases that match TRBD2. This CDR3 comprises 21 residues. Germline CDR1 is SGHRS and CDR2 is YFSETQ. Trimming cost V 4 bases and J 0 bases; bases outside gene matches: 14. Here the CDR3 DNA reads TGCGCCAGCAGCCCCTGGGGTCTAGCGGGAGGGTCCCCCTCTGGGGCCAACGTCCTGACTTTC. Encoded protein: CASSPWGLAGGSPSGANVLTF.

The chain links TRBV6-6 to TRBJ2-2; 8 bases fit TRBD1. CDR1 and CDR2 from the germline V gene are MNHNY and SVGAGI (reference sequence). The CDR3 sequence is 15 residues long. The V segment lost 7 bases and the J segment 5 bases; nucleotides outside the gene matches: 9. The CDR3 bases are TGTGCCAGCAAAACGACAGGGGTGATAACCGGGGAGCTGTTTTTT. Encoded protein: CASKTTGVITGELFF.

The chain has TRBV28 and TRBJ1-5; 10 bases align to TRBD1. V was clipped by 5 bases and J by 2 bases; unmatched bases: 3. Germline CDR1 reads MDHEN; CDR2 reads SYDVKM. CDR3 length: 15 residues. The CDR3: CASSPTGGRNQPQHF. The DNA of the CDR3 is TGTGCCAGCAGTCCGACAGGGGGCCGCAATCAGCCCCAGCATTTT.

CDR3 loop: CASSFRQGNYNEQFF. CDR3 sequence (DNA): TGTGCCAGCAGTTTTCGACAGGGGAACTACAATGAGCAGTTCTTC. V gene TRBV27 combines with J gene TRBJ2-1; 8 bases match TRBD1. The germline V gene encodes CDR1 MNHEY and CDR2 SMNVEV (reference sequence). V was clipped by 3 bases and J by 3 bases; unmatched bases: 4. This CDR3 is built from 15 residues.

The rearrangement joins TRBV2 to TRBJ2-1, with a weak D call TRBD2 (5 bases). Germline assignment: CDR1 SNHLY and CDR2 FYNNEI. V lost 9 bases and J lost 0, with 15 bases in between. This CDR3 has 15 amino acids. DNA for the CDR3: TGTGCCAGTCCTTCGACGGAGGTCTCCTACAATGAGCAGTTCTTC. It specifies CASPSTEVSYNEQFF.

The chain has TRBV4-2 and TRBJ1-5, with D tentatively TRBD1 (5 bases). The CDR3 is 16 residues long. The V end lost 1 base, the J end lost 10 bases, and 20 bases lay between the germline ends. The germline gives CDR1 LGHNA, CDR2 YNFKEQ. The CDR3 loop reads CASSQVDSPPGGPQHF. Here the CDR3 DNA reads TGTGCCAGCAGCCAAGTTGACAGCCCGCCCGGGGGTCCCCAGCATTTT.

This clone was detected only a few times. The chain joins TRBV9 to TRBJ2-1, with 11 positions matching TRBD2. The CDR3 is 13 residues long. V lost 3 bases to trimming and J lost 10 bases; unmatched junction nucleotides: 3. CDR1 and CDR2 (germline): SGDLS, YYNGEE. The DNA of the CDR3 is TGTGCCAGCAGCGGTAGCGGGAGGGCCGAGCAGTTCTTC. Amino acid sequence: CASSGSGRAEQFF.

This sequence joins TRBV4-1 and TRBJ2-7; 9 positions agree with TRBD2. Trimming took 0 bases from V and 11 from J; bases not matched to a gene: 5. This CDR3 contains 13 residues. Germline assignment: CDR1 MGHRA and CDR2 YSYEKL. CDR3 bases: TGCGCCAGCAGCCAAGATACTAGCGGGCGCGAGTACTTC. Its protein is CASSQDTSGREYF.

The J gene is TRBJ2-7, the V gene TRBV29-1; 7 bases match TRBD2. The CDR3 runs to 13 residues. The V gene's germline CDR1 is SQVTM and CDR2 ANQGSEA. V dropped 5 bases and J dropped 2; count of bases not matched to a gene: 6. This CDR3 reads CSVSPSGTYEQYF. In DNA form, the CDR3 reads TGCAGCGTTAGCCCCAGCGGGACCTACGAGCAGTACTTC.

The chain carries TRBV7-2 and TRBJ1-2; 8 bases map to TRBD1. V shed 5 bases and J 8 bases; nucleotides not matched to a gene: 4. The CDR3 contains 12 residues. Germline values: CDR1 SGHTA, CDR2 FQGNSA. Here the CDR3 reads CASSRQGTGYTF. For the CDR3, the DNA is TGTGCCAGCAGCCGACAGGGGACCGGCTACACCTTC. The full variable domain, with the rest looked up from reference TRBV7-2 and TRBJ1-2, is GAGVSQSPSNKVTEKGKDVELRCDPISGHTALYWYRQSLGQGLEFLIYFQGNSAPDKSGLPSDRFSAERTGGSVSTLTIQRTQQEDSAVYLCASSRQGTGYTFGSGTRLTVV.

This clone came up a few times. At one boundary the junction diverges from the germline segment, which might be a read error. The chain employs TRBV7-9 and TRBJ2-7; a weak D match, TRBD2 (6 bases). In germline, CDR1 is SEHNR, CDR2 FQNEAQ (reference sequence). This CDR3 region has 12 residues. CDR3 DNA: TGTTCCAGCGACGACGGCGGGGACGAGCAGTACTTC. It specifies CSSDDGGDEQYF.

This chain links TRBV11-3 with TRBJ2-1; D is ambiguous. The CDR3 totals 15 residues. With 1 base removed from V and 8 bases from J, the gap between germline ends came to 15 bases. The V gene's germline CDR1 is SGHNT and CDR2 YENEEA. The CDR3 DNA sequence: TGTGCCAGCAGCTTAGTCTCCGCCAAATCGGATGAGCAGTTCTTC. This translates into CASSLVSAKSDEQFF.

The rearrangement joins TRBV28 to TRBJ1-1; TRBD1 agrees at 7 bases. This CDR3 has 13 amino acids. Trimming at V came to 8 bases and at J to 10 bases, leaving 13 bases not matched to a gene. Germline V gene sequence: CDR1 MDHEN, CDR2 SYDVKM. The DNA for the CDR3 is TGTGCCAGCTTCAGCCGGGACAGCGGGCGAGCTTTCTTT. It specifies CASFSRDSGRAFF.

The rearrangement uses TRBV6-1 and TRBJ1-6, with 8 bases identical to TRBD1. CDR3 length equals 14 residues. The junction had 1 base not matched to a gene; V was cut back by 3 bases and J by 6 bases. The germline V gene encodes CDR1 MNHNS and CDR2 SASEGT. The CDR3 DNA reads as TGTGCCAGCAGTGAGGGACAGGTTAATTCACCCCTCCACTTT. Protein: CASSEGQVNSPLHF.

This clone turned up a few times. This sample includes further DNA sequences coding for the same CDR3. This chain joins TRBV11-2 and TRBJ2-5; 9 bases match TRBD1. V shed 5 bases and J 3 bases; nucleotides not matched to a gene: 1. The germline gives CDR1 SGHAT, CDR2 FQNNGV. The CDR3 covers 13 residues. CDR3 nucleotides: TGTGCCAGCAGCAGGGACAGGGAAGAGACCCAGTACTTC. Its protein is CASSRDREETQYF.

On this clone: One end of the junction varies from germline; a read error may be responsible. V usage is TRBV2 and J usage is TRBJ2-2; D possibly corresponds to TRBD2 (5 bases). This CDR3 region has 13 residues. Per the germline V gene, CDR1 is SNHLY and CDR2 is FYNNEI. Written as DNA, the CDR3 is TGTGCCAGCAGTGCTAGCAGTACCGGGGAGCTGCTTTTT. Protein sequence: CASSASSTGELLF.

The rearrangement uses TRBV19 and TRBJ2-2, with a tentative D call TRBD1 (6 bases). CDR3 size: 13 residues. Germline loops: CDR1 LNHDA, CDR2 SQIVND (reference sequence). Trimming left V 7 bases short and J 1 base short, with 7 bases between. The CDR3 DNA reads TGTGCCAGTAAACAGGGGAACACCGGGGAGCTGTTTTTT. The encoded protein is CASKQGNTGELFF.

A single count supports this clone. The chain couples TRBV7-9 to TRBJ2-3; 7 bases match TRBD1. V shed 5 bases and J 3 bases; nucleotides not matched to a gene: 5. Germline V lookup: CDR1 SEHNR, CDR2 FQNEAQ (reference sequence). The CDR3 spans 14 residues. The CDR3 loop is CASSMDRSTDTQYF. DNA for the CDR3: TGTGCCAGCAGCATGGACAGGTCTACAGATACGCAGTATTTT.

J is TRBJ2-7 and V is TRBV4-1; 7 bases are shared with TRBD1. The CDR3 is made up of 14 amino acids. Germline V gene lookup returns CDR1 MGHRA and CDR2 YSYEKL. The junction had 7 bases not matched to a gene; V was cut back by 5 bases and J by 3 bases. This CDR3 is CASSTRDSYYEQYF. For the CDR3, the DNA is TGCGCCAGCAGCACCCGGGACAGTTACTACGAGCAGTACTTC.

The chain has TRBV7-3 and TRBJ2-1; TRBD2 might be the D (5 bases). There are 15 residues in the CDR3. Germline V gene data show CDR1 as SGHTA and CDR2 as FQGTGA. The germline V and J ends were trimmed by 2 bases and 3 bases, with 11 bases remaining between them. The DNA of the CDR3 is TGTGCCAGCAGCTTAGGGTCTAGCTTCTACAATGAGCAGTTCTTC. It codes for CASSLGSSFYNEQFF.

This clone was counted between two and nine times. The rearrangement links TRBV6-5 to TRBJ2-7; possibly TRBD1 for D (8 bases). V lost 5 bases, J lost 3 bases, and 14 bases lay in between. There are 14 residues in the CDR3. The germline gives CDR1 MNHEY, CDR2 SVGAGI. DNA for the CDR3: TGTGCCAGCAGTGATTACAGGGGGGGCTACGAGCAGTACTTC. This translates into CASSDYRGGYEQYF.